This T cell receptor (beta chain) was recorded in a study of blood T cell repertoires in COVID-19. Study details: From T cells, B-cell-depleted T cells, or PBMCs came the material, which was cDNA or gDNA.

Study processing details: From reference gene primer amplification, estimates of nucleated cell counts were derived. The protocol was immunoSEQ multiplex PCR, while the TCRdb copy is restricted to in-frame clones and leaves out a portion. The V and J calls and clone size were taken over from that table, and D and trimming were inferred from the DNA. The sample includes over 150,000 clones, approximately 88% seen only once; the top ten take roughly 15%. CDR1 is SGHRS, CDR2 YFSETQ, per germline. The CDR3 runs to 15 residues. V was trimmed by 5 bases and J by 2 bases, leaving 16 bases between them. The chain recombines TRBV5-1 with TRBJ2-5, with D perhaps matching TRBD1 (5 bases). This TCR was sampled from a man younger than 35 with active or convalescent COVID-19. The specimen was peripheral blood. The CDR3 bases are TGCGCCAGCAGTTATTATCGACAGACTCAAGAGACCCAGTACTTC. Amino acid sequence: CASSYYRQTQETQYF.